The source of this TCR beta chain is a study of blood T cells in healthy people across ages. Germline lookup yields CDR1 SEHNR and CDR2 FQNEAQ (reference sequence). The CDR3 contains 12 residues. Notes on this clonotype: Its antigen remains unknown.

Points from the study as a whole: The study found TCR beta diversity correlated strongly with naive T cell percentage.

Ranging in age from about 6 to 95, the donors were healthy Caucasian individuals from Russia. PCR was performed a second time for about 7 to 12 cycles using a sample-barcoded 5' primer and a J-beta primer mix. A template-switch adaptor containing 12 random nucleotides labeled each cDNA molecule. TCRdb re-derived calls from the 5' RACE reads in MiXCR, one entry per CDR3 protein. The data show approximately 1,100,000 distinct CDR3 sequences, less than 50% seen once. The chain has TRBV7-9 and TRBJ2-5; D ambiguous. The closer fit of TRBJ2-7 to the DNA end suggests the J call may be wrong. The receptor comes from a woman between 55 and 75 years old in good health. Sample: blood. The CDR3 DNA is TGTGCCAGCAGCTTAGAGGTTAGCGAGCAGTACTTC. It codes for CASSLEVSEQYF.